Listed below are T cell receptor beta chains from one sample, sequenced in a study of shared clonotypes between healthy human individuals. Libraries were prepared by immunoSEQ multiplex PCR; TCRdb keeps only in-frame clonotypes and omits some of them. This table holds 2 million to 2.5 million clones, just under 95% found once. Sequenced: naive CD8+ T cells sorted from blood. Receptor source: a man aged 18 to 35 in good health. Each CDR3 is given without its conserved first and last residue. Fields, in order: J gene, V gene, clone size, CDR3 protein. Expanded clones are given a class, and other clones once, few, many or no size at all.

j_call: TRBJ2-1; v_call: TRBV6-1; clone_size: NA; cdr3_aa: ASSDRTGVPNEQF
j_call: TRBJ2-5; v_call: TRBV13; clone_size: NA; cdr3_aa: ASSLKQPEETQY
j_call: TRBJ2-7; v_call: TRBV11-2; clone_size: NA; cdr3_aa: ASSSPGDEIYAYEQY
j_call: TRBJ1-1; v_call: TRBV5-4; clone_size: NA; cdr3_aa: ASSRTGETEAF
j_call: TRBJ2-1; v_call: TRBV10-3; clone_size: NA; cdr3_aa: AISLSRGENEQF
j_call: TRBJ2-7; v_call: TRBV2; clone_size: NA; cdr3_aa: ASSAWTGDYEQY
j_call: TRBJ2-3; v_call: TRBV30; clone_size: NA; cdr3_aa: ACGVVDTQY
j_call: TRBJ1-2; v_call: TRBV6-5; clone_size: NA; cdr3_aa: ASSKDTGSYGYT
j_call: TRBJ2-1; v_call: TRBV6-5; clone_size: NA; cdr3_aa: ASSYSAGQVYNEQF
j_call: TRBJ2-2; v_call: TRBV5-4; clone_size: NA; cdr3_aa: ASTTGLAGELF
j_call: TRBJ2-7; v_call: TRBV25-1; clone_size: once; cdr3_aa: ASSYGLASSYEQY
j_call: TRBJ1-1; v_call: TRBV30; clone_size: NA; cdr3_aa: AWTELGHTEAF
j_call: TRBJ2-7; v_call: TRBV13; clone_size: NA; cdr3_aa: ASGGQGLNSYEQY
j_call: TRBJ2-2; v_call: TRBV7-8; clone_size: NA; cdr3_aa: ASSLSGGTGELF
j_call: TRBJ1-1; v_call: TRBV11-2; clone_size: NA; cdr3_aa: ASSLEGFDTEAF
j_call: TRBJ1-5; v_call: TRBV28; clone_size: NA; cdr3_aa: ASSSEYRGQQPQH
j_call: TRBJ2-1; v_call: TRBV19; clone_size: NA; cdr3_aa: ASSIVPGAASYNEQF
j_call: TRBJ2-1; v_call: TRBV10-1; clone_size: NA; cdr3_aa: ASSDLAGHEQF
j_call: TRBJ2-1; v_call: TRBV27; clone_size: NA; cdr3_aa: ASSHWGDYNEQF
j_call: TRBJ1-2; v_call: TRBV11-2; clone_size: NA; cdr3_aa: ASSLEEGADGYT
j_call: TRBJ2-7; v_call: TRBV30; clone_size: NA; cdr3_aa: AWSEGQGAYEQY
j_call: TRBJ2-7; v_call: TRBV30; clone_size: NA; cdr3_aa: AWSVLVAAPSYEQY
j_call: TRBJ2-7; v_call: TRBV19; clone_size: NA; cdr3_aa: ASSIAGGRYEQY
j_call: TRBJ2-2; v_call: TRBV28; clone_size: once; cdr3_aa: ATNLRGHTGELF
j_call: TRBJ1-1; v_call: TRBV2; clone_size: NA; cdr3_aa: ASSDESPLGAF
j_call: TRBJ2-7; v_call: TRBV19; clone_size: NA; cdr3_aa: ASRGLEGYEQY
j_call: TRBJ2-7; v_call: TRBV5-1; clone_size: NA; cdr3_aa: ASSQGGQRYSYEQY
j_call: TRBJ2-7; v_call: TRBV7-9; clone_size: NA; cdr3_aa: ASSAGLAGVYEQY